Shown below are 6 T cell receptor beta chains from a single sample sequenced in a study of regulatory T cells. The primer mix had 52 TRBV and 13 TRBJ primers. Sequencing used immunoSEQ multiplex PCR; TCRdb keeps in-frame clones, though not all of them. Counted here are 21,000 or so clones, approximately 94% occurring once; the ten biggest clones make up 3.5%. Sequenced material: CD8+ T cells sorted from blood. Receptors originate from a child aged 2-15 years with CD3G deficiency.

The chain's CDR3 is CASSMGPGGIQYF. CDR3 sequence (DNA): TGTGCCAGTAGTATGGGTCCCGGGGGGATTCAGTACTTC. The rearrangement links TRBV19 to TRBJ2-4, with 7 positions matching TRBD2. The junction had 6 bases not matched to a gene; V was cut back by 3 bases and J by 10 bases. The germline CDR1 and CDR2 sequences are LNHDA and SQIVND (reference sequence). CDR3 length equals 13 residues.

This clone was counted a single time. The genes are TRBV28 and TRBJ1-2; 7 nucleotides align to TRBD1. Trimming at V came to 6 bases and at J to 6 bases, leaving 16 bases not matched to a gene. The CDR3 totals 16 residues. Looked up from germline, CDR1 is MDHEN and CDR2 is SYDVKM. CDR3 sequence (DNA): TGTGCCAGCAGCCACACTACCGACAGGGATCAAAATGGCTACACCTTC. This codes for CASSHTTDRDQNGYTF.

The gene calls are TRBV10-2 and TRBJ1-1; D gene unclear. Looked up from germline, CDR1 is WSHSY and CDR2 is SAAADI. The ends were cut back, 8 bases at V and 1 base at J, with 11 bases in the middle. The CDR3 totals 13 residues. CDR3 in amino acids: CASQVGKNTEAFF. The CDR3 nucleotides are TGCGCCAGCCAGGTTGGGAAGAACACTGAAGCTTTCTTT.

The chain recombines TRBV6-1 with TRBJ2-1; no clear D gene. Looked up from germline, CDR1 is MNHNS and CDR2 is SASEGT. Deletions cut 1 base from V and 9 bases from J, with 13 bases between. This CDR3 spans 14 amino acids. In DNA form, the CDR3 reads TGTGCCAGCAGTGAAGGCCCAAACGGTCGTGAGCAGTTCTTC. It yields the protein CASSEGPNGREQFF.

This chain connects TRBV7-9 to TRBJ2-1, with TRBD1 as a possible D gene (6 bases). Germline V gene sequence: CDR1 SEHNR, CDR2 FQNEAQ (reference sequence). V lost 5 bases and J lost 1, with 12 bases in between. The CDR3 is 15 amino acids. The CDR3 here is CASSEDRPSYNEQFF. The CDR3, as DNA: TGTGCCAGCAGCGAAGACAGGCCTTCCTACAATGAGCAGTTCTTC.

This clone showed up just a few times. Other nucleotide sequences from this sample produce the same CDR3. The V gene is TRBV6-1, the J gene TRBJ2-7; TRBD1 agrees at 8 bases. The germline CDR1 and CDR2 sequences are MNHNS and SASEGT. V trimming: 2 bases; J trimming: 4 bases; junction bases outside the gene matches: 4. The CDR3 consists of 14 residues. The CDR3 here is CASSELDRVYEQYF. The CDR3 DNA reads TGTGCCAGCAGTGAACTGGACAGGGTTTACGAGCAGTACTTC.